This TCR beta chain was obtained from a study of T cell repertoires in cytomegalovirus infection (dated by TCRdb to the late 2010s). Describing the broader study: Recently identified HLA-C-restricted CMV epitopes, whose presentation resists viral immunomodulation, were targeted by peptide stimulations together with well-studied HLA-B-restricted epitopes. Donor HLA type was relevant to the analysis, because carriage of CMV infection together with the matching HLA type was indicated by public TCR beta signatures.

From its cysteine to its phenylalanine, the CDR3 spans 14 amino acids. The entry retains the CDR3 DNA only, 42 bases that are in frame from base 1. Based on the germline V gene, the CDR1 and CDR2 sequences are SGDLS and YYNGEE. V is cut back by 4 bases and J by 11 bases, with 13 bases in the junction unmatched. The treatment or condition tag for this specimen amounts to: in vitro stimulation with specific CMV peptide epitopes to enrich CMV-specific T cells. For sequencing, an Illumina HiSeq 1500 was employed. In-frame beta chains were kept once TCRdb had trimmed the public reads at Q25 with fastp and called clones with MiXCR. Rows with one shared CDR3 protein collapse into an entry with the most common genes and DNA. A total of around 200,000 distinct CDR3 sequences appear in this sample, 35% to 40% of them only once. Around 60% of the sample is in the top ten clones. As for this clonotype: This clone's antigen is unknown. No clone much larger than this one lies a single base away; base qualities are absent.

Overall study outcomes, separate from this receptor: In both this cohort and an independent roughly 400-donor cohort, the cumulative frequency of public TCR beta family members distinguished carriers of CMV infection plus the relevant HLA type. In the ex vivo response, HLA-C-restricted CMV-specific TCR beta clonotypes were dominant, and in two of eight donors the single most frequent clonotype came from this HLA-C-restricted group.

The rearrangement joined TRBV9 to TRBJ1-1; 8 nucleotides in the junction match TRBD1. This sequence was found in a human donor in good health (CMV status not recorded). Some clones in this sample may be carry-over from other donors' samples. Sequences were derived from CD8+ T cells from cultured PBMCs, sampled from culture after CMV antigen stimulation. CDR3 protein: CASSTGSQGVRAFF. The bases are TGTGCCAGCAGCACGGGGTCACAGGGGGTTCGGGCTTTCTTT.